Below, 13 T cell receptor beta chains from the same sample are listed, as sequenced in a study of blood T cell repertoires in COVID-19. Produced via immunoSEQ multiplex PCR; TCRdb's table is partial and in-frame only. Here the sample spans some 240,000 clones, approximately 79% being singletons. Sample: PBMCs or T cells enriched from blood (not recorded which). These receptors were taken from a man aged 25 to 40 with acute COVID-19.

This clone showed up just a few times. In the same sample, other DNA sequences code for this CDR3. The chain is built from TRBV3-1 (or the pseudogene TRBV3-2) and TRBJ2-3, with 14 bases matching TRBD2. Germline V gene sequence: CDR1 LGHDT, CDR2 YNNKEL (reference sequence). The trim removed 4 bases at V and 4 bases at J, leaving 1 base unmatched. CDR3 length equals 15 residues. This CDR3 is CASSPTSGGADTQYF. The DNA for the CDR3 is TGTGCCAGCAGCCCGACTAGCGGGGGGGCAGATACGCAGTATTTT.

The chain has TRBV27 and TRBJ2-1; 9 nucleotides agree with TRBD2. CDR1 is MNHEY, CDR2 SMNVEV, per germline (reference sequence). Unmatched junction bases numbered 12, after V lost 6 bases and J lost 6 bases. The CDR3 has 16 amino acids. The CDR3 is CASSNPSGTTTNEQFF. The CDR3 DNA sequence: TGTGCCAGCAGCAACCCTAGCGGGACTACGACCAATGAGCAGTTCTTC.

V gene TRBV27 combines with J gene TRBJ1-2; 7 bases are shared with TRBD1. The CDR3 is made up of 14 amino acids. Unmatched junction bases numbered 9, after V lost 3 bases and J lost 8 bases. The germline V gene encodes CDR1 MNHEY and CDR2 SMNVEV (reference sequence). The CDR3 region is CASSFRLTGSGYTF. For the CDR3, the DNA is TGTGCCAGCAGTTTCAGATTGACAGGGTCGGGCTACACCTTC.

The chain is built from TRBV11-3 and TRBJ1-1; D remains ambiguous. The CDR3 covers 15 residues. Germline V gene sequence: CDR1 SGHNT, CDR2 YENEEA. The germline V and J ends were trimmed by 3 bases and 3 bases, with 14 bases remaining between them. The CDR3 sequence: CASSFYLGKDTEAFF. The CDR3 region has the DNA TGTGCCAGCAGCTTTTACCTAGGAAAGGACACTGAAGCTTTCTTT.

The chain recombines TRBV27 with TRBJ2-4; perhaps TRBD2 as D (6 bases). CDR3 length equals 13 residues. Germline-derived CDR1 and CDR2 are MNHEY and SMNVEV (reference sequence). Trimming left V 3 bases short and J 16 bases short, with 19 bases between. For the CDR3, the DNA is TGTGCCAGCAGTTTGGACTATCGGAATTCATTTTACTTC. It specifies CASSLDYRNSFYF.

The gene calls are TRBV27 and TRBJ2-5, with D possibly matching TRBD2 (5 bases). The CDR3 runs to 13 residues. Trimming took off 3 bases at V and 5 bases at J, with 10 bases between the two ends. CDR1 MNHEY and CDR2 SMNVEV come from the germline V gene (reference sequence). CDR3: CASSFQRTETQYF. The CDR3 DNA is TGTGCCAGCAGTTTTCAGCGGACCGAGACCCAGTACTTC.

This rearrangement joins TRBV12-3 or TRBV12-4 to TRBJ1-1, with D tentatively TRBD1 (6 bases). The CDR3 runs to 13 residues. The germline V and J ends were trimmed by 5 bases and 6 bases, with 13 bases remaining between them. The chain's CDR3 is CASSRGGSPEAFF. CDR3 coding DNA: TGTGCCAGCAGTCGAGGGGGTAGCCCTGAAGCTTTCTTT.

CDR3 region: CASSFQGYYEQYV. The CDR3 coding sequence is TGTGCCAGCAGCTTTCAGGGTTACTACGAGCAGTACGTC. The chain has TRBV5-4 and TRBJ2-7; the D gene is possibly TRBD1 (5 bases). Trimming took 2 bases from V and 3 from J, leaving 9 bases between them. Germline V gene sequence: CDR1 SGHNT, CDR2 YYREEE (reference sequence). The CDR3 extends over 13 amino acids.

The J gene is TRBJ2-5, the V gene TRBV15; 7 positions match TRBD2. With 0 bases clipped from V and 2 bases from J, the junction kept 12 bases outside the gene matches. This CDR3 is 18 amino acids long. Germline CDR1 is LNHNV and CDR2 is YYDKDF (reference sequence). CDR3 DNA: TGTGCCACCAGCAGAGAGGGACTAAACTCTCTAGGGCAAGAGACCCAGTACTTC. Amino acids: CATSREGLNSLGQETQYF.

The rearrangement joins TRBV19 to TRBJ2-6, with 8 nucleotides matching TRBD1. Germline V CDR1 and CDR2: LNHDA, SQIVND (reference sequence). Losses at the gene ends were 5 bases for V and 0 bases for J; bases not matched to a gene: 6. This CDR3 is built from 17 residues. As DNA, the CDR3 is TGTGCCAGTAGTTTCCGACAGGGGACCTCTGGGGCCAACGTCCTGACTTTC. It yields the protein CASSFRQGTSGANVLTF.

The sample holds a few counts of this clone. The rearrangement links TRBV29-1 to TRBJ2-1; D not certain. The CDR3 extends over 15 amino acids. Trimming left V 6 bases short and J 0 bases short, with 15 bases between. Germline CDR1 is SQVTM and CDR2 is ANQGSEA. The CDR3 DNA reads TGCAGCGTAGATCCGTCCATGAGCTCCTACAATGAGCAGTTCTTC. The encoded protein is CSVDPSMSSYNEQFF.

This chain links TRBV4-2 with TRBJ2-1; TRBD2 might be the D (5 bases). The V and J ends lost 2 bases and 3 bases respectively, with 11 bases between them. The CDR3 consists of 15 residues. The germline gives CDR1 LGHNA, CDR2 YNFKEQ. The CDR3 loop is CASSQSPTSYNEQFF. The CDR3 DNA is TGTGCCAGCAGCCAATCTCCCACTAGCTACAATGAGCAGTTCTTC.

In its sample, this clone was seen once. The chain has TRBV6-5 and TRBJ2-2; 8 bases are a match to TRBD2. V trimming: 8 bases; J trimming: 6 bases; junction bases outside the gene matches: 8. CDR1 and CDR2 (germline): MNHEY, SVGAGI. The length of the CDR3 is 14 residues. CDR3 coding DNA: TGTGCCAGCCGGGCCGTGCGGGAGGCCGGGGAGCTGTTTTTT. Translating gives CASRAVREAGELFF.